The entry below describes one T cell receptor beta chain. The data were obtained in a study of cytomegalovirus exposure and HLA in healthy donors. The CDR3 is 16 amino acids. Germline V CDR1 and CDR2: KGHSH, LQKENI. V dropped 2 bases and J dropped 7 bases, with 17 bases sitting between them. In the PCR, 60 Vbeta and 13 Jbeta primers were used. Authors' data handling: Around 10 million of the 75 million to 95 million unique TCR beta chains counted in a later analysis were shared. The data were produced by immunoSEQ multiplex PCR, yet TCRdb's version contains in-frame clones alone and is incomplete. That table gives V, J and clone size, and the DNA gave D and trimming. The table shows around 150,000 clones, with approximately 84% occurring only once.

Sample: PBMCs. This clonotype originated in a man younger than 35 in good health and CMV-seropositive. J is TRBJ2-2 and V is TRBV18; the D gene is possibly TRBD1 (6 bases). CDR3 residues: CASSPSQGIFGGELFF. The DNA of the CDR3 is TGTGCCAGCTCACCAAGCCAGGGGATCTTCGGCGGGGAGCTGTTTTTT. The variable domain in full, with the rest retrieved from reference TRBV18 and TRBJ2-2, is NAGVMQNPRHLVRRRGQEARLRCSPMKGHSHVYWYRQLPEEGLKFMVYLQKENIIDESGMPKERFSAEFPKEGPSILRIQQVVRGDSAAYFCASSPSQGIFGGELFFGEGSRLTVL.